What follows describes a single TCR beta chain. Antigen specificity is unknown. An end of the junction does not agree with germline; a read error may underlie this. The data belong to a study of identical twins. Among all donors, each was a healthy Caucasian. Template switching created a universal primer site, and the cDNA included unique molecular identifiers. MiXCR was run by TCRdb on the 5' RACE reads, yielding one entry per CDR3 protein. The table includes 1.5 million to 2 million distinct CDR3 sequences, roughly 35% detected once. Study conclusions and caveats: Zero-insertion analyses might be partly confounded by invariant T cells like MAIT and iNKT. Insertions were reduced in abundant cord blood beta clonotypes but not in memory repertoires.

This TCR derives from a newborn girl in good health. Sequences were obtained from cord blood.

The chain's CDR3 is CGSSFPPWAGARGNTESFF. CDR3 in DNA: TGTGGCAGCAGCTTCCCTCCCTGGGCGGGGGCCCGTGGGAACACTGAATCTTTCTTT. The chain recombines TRBV7-2 with TRBJ1-1, with D tentatively TRBD1 (6 bases). This CDR3 is built from 19 residues. Germline V gene sequence: CDR1 SGHTA, CDR2 FQGNSA. Drawing the rest from reference TRBV7-2 and TRBJ1-1, the complete variable domain is GAGVSQSPSNKVTEKGKDVELRCDPISGHTALYWYRQSLGQGLEFLIYFQGNSAPDKSGLPSDRFSAERTGGSVSTLTIQRTQQEDSAVYLCGSSFPPWAGARGNTESFFGQGTRLTVV.